This TCR beta chain was sequenced in a study of cytomegalovirus exposure and HLA in healthy donors. Study as a whole: A preliminary data release comprised around 90 million unique TCRs obtained from HLA-typed donors. Study results and limitations: In a later analysis, specific HLA alleles were associated with 15,000 to 20,000 TCR beta sequences at a 0.05 false discovery rate. Reportedly, TCR beta sequences accurately predicted HLA-A and HLA-B alleles in most subjects. There were reportedly fewer N-insertions in an Asian-associated ancestry cluster than the approximately 600-donor mean, in a later analysis.

This clone appeared a single time. Its matching antigen is unknown. Use of 60 Vbeta and 13 Jbeta primers characterized the PCR. The protocol was immunoSEQ multiplex PCR, while the TCRdb copy is restricted to in-frame clones and leaves out a portion. The table shows over 85,000 clones, with over 60% occurring only once. The sample consisted of PBMCs. This TCR derives from an older woman in good health and CMV-seropositive.

The CDR3 region has the DNA TGTGCCATCAGCTGGACAGGGGGCGCGAGTGGAAACACCATATATTTT. Translating gives CAISWTGGASGNTIYF. J is TRBJ1-3 and V is TRBV10-3; 11 nucleotides align to TRBD1. Germline loops: CDR1 ENHRY, CDR2 SYGVKD. The trim removed 6 bases at V and 3 bases at J, leaving 7 bases unmatched. This CDR3 has 16 residues.